Listed below are T cell receptor beta chains from one sample, sequenced in a study of T-cell reconstitution after alpha-beta-depleted transplantation in children. TCRdb reanalysed the PCR reads using MiXCR and keeps one entry per CDR3 protein. The sample has approximately 510,000 distinct CDR3 sequences; 15% to 20% are singletons. Sample: PBMCs from the stem cell graft donor, taken from the stem cell graft. All receptors come from a human donor who donated a stem cell graft to a child with acute lymphoblastic leukemia. The CDR3 runs from the conserved cysteine through the conserved F or W. The order of the fields is V gene, J gene, clone size, D gene, CDR3 DNA, CDR3 protein. A D gene is named only where the DNA matches it firmly. Some rows mark clone size as missing; the rest say once, few, many or name a class of expanded clone.

TRBV9	TRBJ2-7	many	TRBD1	TGTGCCAGCAGCGTAGGGACAGGGAGGAACGAGCAGTACTTC	CASSVGTGRNEQYF
TRBV12-3/TRBV12-4	TRBJ1-6	NA	NA	TGTGCCAGCAGTTCTGACATGTATAATTCACCCCTCCACTTT	CASSSDMYNSPLHF
TRBV6-2/TRBV6-3	TRBJ2-1	NA	TRBD2	TGTGCCAGCACTCAAACCCGGGACTACCCTCCCCACAATGAGCAGTTCTTC	CASTQTRDYPPHNEQFF
TRBV7-9	TRBJ2-2	NA	NA	TGTGCCAGCAGCTCCCGTGGGGTTGGCGGGGAGCTGTTTTTT	CASSSRGVGGELFF
TRBV12-3/TRBV12-4	TRBJ1-1	few	NA	TGTGCCAGCAGTTTTTACAGTGCCGGCACTGAAGCTTTCTTT	CASSFYSAGTEAFF
TRBV5-1	TRBJ2-1	few	TRBD2	TGCGCCAGCAGCGCGGGGACTAGCGGTAGGCATGAGCAGTTCTTC	CASSAGTSGRHEQFF
TRBV5-1	TRBJ1-1	few	NA	TGCGCCAGCAGCTTGGATCACTTGAACACTGAAGCTTTCTTT	CASSLDHLNTEAFF
TRBV2	TRBJ2-7	NA	NA	TGTGCCAGCAGTGAACAGGGGATGTCCTACGAGCAGTACTTC	CASSEQGMSYEQYF
TRBV25-1	TRBJ2-1	NA	NA	TGTGCCAGCAGTGAATTTGGCCAGGGTCGGCATGAGCAGTTCTTC	CASSEFGQGRHEQFF
TRBV7-9	TRBJ2-2	few	NA	TGTGCCAGCAGTCCGGGACTCTGGGGTCCGAACACCGGGGAGCTGTTTTTT	CASSPGLWGPNTGELFF
TRBV7-9	TRBJ2-5	NA	NA	TGTGCCAGCAGCAGAACAGGAGTACAAGAGACCCAGTACTTC	CASSRTGVQETQYF
TRBV7-9	TRBJ2-1	few	TRBD1	TGTGCCAGCAGCCCGACCCGGACAGGGAGAAATGAGCAGTTCTTC	CASSPTRTGRNEQFF
TRBV5-1	TRBJ2-7	NA	NA	TGCGCCAGCAGCTTGGGGCCAGTCGTCTACGAGCAGTACTTC	CASSLGPVVYEQYF
TRBV6-1	TRBJ1-3	few	NA	TGTGCCAGCAGTAGCTCCGGAGCCTTCTCTGGAAACACCATATATTTT	CASSSSGAFSGNTIYF
TRBV6-1	TRBJ1-1	few	NA	TGTGCCAGCACCCTCCAAGGGGAGAACACTGAAGCTTTCTTT	CASTLQGENTEAFF
TRBV7-6	TRBJ1-1	NA	NA	TGTGCCAGCAGCTTAGAAACCGGGGAAGCTTTCTTT	CASSLETGEAFF
TRBV5-1	TRBJ2-3	few	NA	TGCGCCAGCAGCTTCCCCAGGGGGGCTAGCACAGATACGCAGTATTTT	CASSFPRGASTDTQYF
TRBV5-6	TRBJ2-2	many	NA	TGTGCCAGCAGCTTAACCGACGGCGACGGCACCGGGGAGCTGTTTTTT	CASSLTDGDGTGELFF
TRBV12-3/TRBV12-4	TRBJ2-2	NA	TRBD2	TGTGCCAGCAGTTTATTCTGGCTAGCGGGAAAGAACACCGGGGAGCTGTTTTTT	CASSLFWLAGKNTGELFF
TRBV13	TRBJ2-7	few	TRBD1	TGTGCCAGCAGCTTAATAGACAGGGCCCACGAGCAGTACTTC	CASSLIDRAHEQYF
TRBV29-1	TRBJ2-4	NA	NA	TGCAGCGTTGGGCGGGGCCCAGAAAACATTCAGTACTTC	CSVGRGPENIQYF
TRBV19	TRBJ1-1	once	NA	TGTGCCAGTAGTAAGAACAGGGAGGGAGGAACTGAAGCTTTCTTT	CASSKNREGGTEAFF
TRBV5-1	TRBJ2-7	few	NA	TGCGCCAGCAGCTTGGGGGGGCTGTCCTACGAGCAGTACTTC	CASSLGGLSYEQYF
TRBV20-1	TRBJ1-1	NA	TRBD1	TGCAGTGCTAGCTTACAGGGGCTGAACACTGAAGCTTTCTTT	CSASLQGLNTEAFF
TRBV15	TRBJ1-2	NA	NA	TGTGCCACCAGCAGTGACCTAATTGGTTTGGCGAGACGCTTTTATGGCTACACCTTC	CATSSDLIGLARRFYGYTF
TRBV29-1	TRBJ2-1	few	TRBD2	TGCAGCGTTGATACCGGGACTAGCGTTCTGAATGAGCAGTTCTTC	CSVDTGTSVLNEQFF
TRBV3-1	TRBJ1-1	few	NA	TGTGCCAGCAGCTCACCCTTAGTAGGAGGTGAAGCTTTCTTT	CASSSPLVGGEAFF
TRBV12-3/TRBV12-4	TRBJ1-1	few	NA	TGTGCCAGCAGCGCCAGGGGTATACCTGAAGCTTTCTTT	CASSARGIPEAFF
TRBV7-9	TRBJ2-5	NA	NA	TGTGCCAGCAGCCATCAGGGGCAAGAGACCCAGTACTTC	CASSHQGQETQYF
TRBV29-1	TRBJ2-3	NA	NA	TGCAGCGTTGCCCGTCTCAAGGATAGAACCTCAGATACGCAGTATTTT	CSVARLKDRTSDTQYF
TRBV7-9	TRBJ1-1	NA	NA	TGTGCCAGCAGCACTTCCGAGGACACTGAAGCTTTCTTT	CASSTSEDTEAFF
TRBV27	TRBJ2-7	NA	NA	TGTGCCACACTTCATATCGACGAGCAGTACTTC	CATLHIDEQYF
TRBV11-2	TRBJ1-3	NA	TRBD1	TGTGCCAGCAGCCCTACGGGACAGATTTACTCTGGAAACACCATATATTTT	CASSPTGQIYSGNTIYF
TRBV3-1	TRBJ2-7	few	TRBD2	TGTGCCAGCAGCCAAGATTTTTTAGGAGCGGGAGGGTCCTACGAGCAGTACTTC	CASSQDFLGAGGSYEQYF
TRBV18	TRBJ2-5	few	NA	TGTGCCAGCTCACCACATACCCAAGAGACCCAGTACTTC	CASSPHTQETQYF
TRBV10-3	TRBJ2-1	NA	NA	TGTGCCATCAGTGAGGGACCCCCCAATGAGCAGTTCTTC	CAISEGPPNEQFF
TRBV5-6	TRBJ2-7	NA	TRBD2	TGTGCCAGCAGCTTGGCGGGACTACCTTCCGACGAGCAGTACTTC	CASSLAGLPSDEQYF